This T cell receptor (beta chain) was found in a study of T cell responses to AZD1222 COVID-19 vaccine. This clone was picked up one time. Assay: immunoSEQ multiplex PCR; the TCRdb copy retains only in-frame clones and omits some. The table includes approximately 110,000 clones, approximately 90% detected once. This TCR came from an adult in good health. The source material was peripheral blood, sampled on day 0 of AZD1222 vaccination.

CDR3 sequence (DNA): TGCGCCAGCAGCTTGGGGACAGGGGCCACTAACTATGGCTACACCTTC. Translating it yields CASSLGTGATNYGYTF. The J gene is TRBJ1-2, the V gene TRBV5-1; 9 bases fit TRBD1. V shed 0 bases, J shed 0 bases, and the junction held 3 bases outside the gene matches. Germline V gives CDR1 SGHRS, CDR2 YFSETQ. The CDR3 is 16 residues long. Complete variable domain (other parts from reference TRBV5-1 and TRBJ1-2): KAGVTQTPRYLIKTRGQQVTLSCSPISGHRSVSWYQQTPGQGLQFLFEYFSETQRNKGNFPGRFSGRQFSNSRSEMNVSTLELGDSALYLCASSLGTGATNYGYTFGSGTRLTVV.